Shown below are 13 T cell receptor beta chains from a single sample sequenced in a study of OX40 agonist ivuxolimab in advanced cancers. Clones were read by immunoSEQ multiplex PCR, and TCRdb kept only the in-frame ones, dropping some. The sample includes under 95,000 clones, around 84% of them seen just once. The sample consisted of CD4+ or CD8+ T cells sorted from blood, taken in a trial of the OX40 agonist ivuxolimab. Receptor source: an adult with an advanced solid tumor such as melanoma, head and neck, liver or kidney cancer.

The chain links TRBV7-2 to TRBJ2-5, with TRBD1 matching over 7 bases. This CDR3 spans 14 amino acids. The trim removed 5 bases at V and 5 bases at J, leaving 8 bases unmatched. Germline loops: CDR1 SGHTA, CDR2 FQGNSA. The CDR3 sequence is CASSNRQGEETQYF. The CDR3 DNA follows: TGTGCCAGCAGCAACCGACAGGGTGAGGAGACCCAGTACTTC.

V and J are TRBV5-1 and TRBJ2-2, with TRBD1 matching 9 bases. Per germline, CDR1 SGHRS and CDR2 YFSETQ. This CDR3 comprises 19 residues. Trimming at V came to 5 bases and at J to 5 bases, leaving 19 bases not matched to a gene. This CDR3 is CASRDRGALRSLTTGELFF. The CDR3 coding sequence is TGCGCCAGCAGGGACAGGGGAGCCCTGCGGAGTTTAACGACCGGGGAGCTGTTTTTT.

The CDR3 DNA sequence: TGTGCCAGCTCAACCGGGACAGGGTTCTTCGAGCAGTACGTC. It codes for CASSTGTGFFEQYV. J is TRBJ2-7 and V is TRBV18; TRBD1 agrees at 9 bases. J lost 6 bases, V lost 5 bases, and 8 bases had no gene match. The germline V gene encodes CDR1 KGHSH and CDR2 LQKENI. This CDR3 comprises 14 residues.

The chain joins TRBV6-4 to TRBJ1-1; 7 nucleotides match TRBD1. There are 13 residues in the CDR3. Germline assignment: CDR1 MRHNA and CDR2 SNTAGT. Germline trimming cut 6 bases from V and 3 bases from J; bases unmatched to any gene: 4. CDR3 nucleotides: TGTGCCAGCAGCGCGCAGGGGGACACTGAAGCTTTCTTT. Residues: CASSAQGDTEAFF.

This clone was seen once. The chain links TRBV4-1 to TRBJ1-2; the match to TRBD1 covers 9 bases. CDR1 and CDR2 (germline): MGHRA, YSYEKL. The ends lost 2 bases at V and 9 bases at J; junction bases unmatched: 10. The CDR3 consists of 15 residues. The CDR3 DNA follows: TGCGCCAGCAGCCAATTGCCTGGACAGGGGCATAGCTACACCTTC. Its protein product is CASSQLPGQGHSYTF.

The V gene is TRBV6-5, the J gene TRBJ1-2, with a tentative D call TRBD1 (6 bases). The CDR3 runs to 14 residues. V shed 3 bases and J shed 8 bases, with 16 bases lying between them. Germline V lookup: CDR1 MNHEY, CDR2 SVGAGI. CDR3 loop: CASSYRPPGEGYTF. Written as DNA, the CDR3 is TGTGCCAGCAGTTATCGACCCCCAGGGGAAGGCTACACCTTC.

This rearrangement joins TRBV10-3 to TRBJ1-6; no clear D gene. The CDR3 runs to 16 residues. Per germline, CDR1 ENHRY and CDR2 SYGVKD. The germline V and J ends were trimmed by 0 bases and 9 bases, with 15 bases remaining between them. The CDR3 region has the DNA TGTGCCATCAGTGAGTCGAGCGGGGTTGATGTTTCACCCCTCCACTTT. Protein product: CAISESSGVDVSPLHF.

V gene TRBV2 combines with J gene TRBJ2-1; D perhaps matches TRBD1 (6 bases). CDR1 is SNHLY and CDR2 is FYNNEI in the germline V gene. Deletions cut 8 bases from V and 7 bases from J, with 18 bases between. The CDR3 sequence is 14 residues long. The CDR3 bases are TGTGCCAGCGGGGGCCAGAGGGGGTTTAATGAGCAGTTCTTC. Translation gives CASGGQRGFNEQFF.

This sequence joins TRBV11-2 and TRBJ2-1, with D possibly matching TRBD2 (5 bases). The CDR3 has 15 residues. V gave up 7 bases and J gave up 0 bases, with 13 bases separating them. Looked up from germline, CDR1 is SGHAT and CDR2 is FQNNGV. This CDR3 reads CASTVLEGSYNEQFF. In DNA, the CDR3 is TGTGCCAGCACCGTCCTTGAGGGCTCCTACAATGAGCAGTTCTTC.

The chain joins TRBV27 to TRBJ1-5; 9 nucleotides match TRBD1. The CDR3 has 15 residues. After removal of 4 bases from V and 5 bases from J, the junction contained 6 bases not matched to a gene. The germline V gene has CDR1 MNHEY and CDR2 SMNVEV (reference sequence). As DNA, the CDR3 is TGTGCCAGCAGTTCGGGACAGGGAGGAGATCAGCCCCAGCATTTT. Translated: CASSSGQGGDQPQHF.

This sequence joins TRBV2 and TRBJ1-5; D is unresolved. The CDR3 extends over 15 amino acids. CDR1 and CDR2 from the germline V gene are SNHLY and FYNNEI. Trimming removed 4 bases from V and 7 bases from J, with 17 bases in between. The CDR3 region has the DNA TGTGCCAGCAGTGTACTGGAGGGTTTAAGACAGCCCCAGCATTTT. Its protein product is CASSVLEGLRQPQHF.

The chain recombines TRBV7-9 with TRBJ1-6, with no clear D. Germline lookup yields CDR1 SEHNR and CDR2 FQNEAQ (reference sequence). This CDR3 is 13 amino acids long. With 5 bases removed from V and 7 bases from J, the gap between germline ends came to 9 bases. CDR3 in DNA: TGTGCCAGCAGCCCAGAGGCGAATTCACCCCTCCACTTT. Amino acid sequence: CASSPEANSPLHF.

This clone showed up just once. The chain uses TRBV29-1 and TRBJ1-4; D gene ambiguous. The germline V gene encodes CDR1 SQVTM and CDR2 ANQGSEA. The CDR3 totals 12 residues. With 5 bases removed from V and 6 bases from J, the gap between germline ends came to 10 bases. This CDR3 is CSVIGRDEKLFF. The CDR3 bases are TGCAGCGTTATAGGGAGGGATGAAAAACTGTTTTTT.